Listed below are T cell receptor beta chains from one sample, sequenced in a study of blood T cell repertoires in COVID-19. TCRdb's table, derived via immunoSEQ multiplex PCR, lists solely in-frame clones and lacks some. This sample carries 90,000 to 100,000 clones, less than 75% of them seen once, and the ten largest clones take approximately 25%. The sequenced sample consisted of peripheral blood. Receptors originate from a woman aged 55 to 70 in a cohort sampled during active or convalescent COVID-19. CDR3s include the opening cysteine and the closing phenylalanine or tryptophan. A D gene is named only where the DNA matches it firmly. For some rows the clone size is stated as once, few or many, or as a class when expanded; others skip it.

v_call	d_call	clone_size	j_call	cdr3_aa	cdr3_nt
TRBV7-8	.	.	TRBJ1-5	CASSARGPSNQPQHF	TGTGCCAGCAGTGCCAGGGGTCCTAGCAATCAGCCCCAGCATTTT
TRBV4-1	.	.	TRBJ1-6	CASTGQAGLYNSPLHF	TGCGCCAGCACCGGTCAAGCGGGACTTTATAATTCACCCCTCCACTTT
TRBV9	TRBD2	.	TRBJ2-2	CASSVGLAGRSGELFF	TGTGCCAGCAGCGTAGGGCTAGCGGGGAGGTCGGGGGAGCTGTTTTTT
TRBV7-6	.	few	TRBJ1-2	CASSLVGARGGYTF	TGTGCCAGCAGCTTAGTAGGGGCACGTGGAGGCTACACCTTC
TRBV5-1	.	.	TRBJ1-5	CASSFQGGQPQHF	TGCGCCAGCAGCTTCCAGGGTGGACAGCCCCAGCATTTT
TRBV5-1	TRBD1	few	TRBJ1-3	CASSLEGAGGNTIYF	TGCGCCAGCAGCTTGGAGGGGGCTGGCGGAAACACCATATATTTT
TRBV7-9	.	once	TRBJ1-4	CASSPSGGGEKLFF	TGTGCCAGCAGCCCTAGCGGGGGCGGTGAAAAACTGTTTTTT
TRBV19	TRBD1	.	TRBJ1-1	CASILRGSTEAFF	TGTGCCAGCATACTCAGGGGGTCCACTGAAGCTTTCTTT
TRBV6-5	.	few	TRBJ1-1	CASTQDSLNTEAFF	TGTGCCAGCACCCAGGACAGCCTGAACACTGAAGCTTTCTTT
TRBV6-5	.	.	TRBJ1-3	CASETSAFSGNTIYF	TGTGCCAGCGAAACCTCTGCGTTCTCTGGAAACACCATATATTTT
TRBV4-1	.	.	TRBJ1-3	CASSQGQGLGGNTIYF	TGCGCCAGCAGCCAAGGTCAGGGGCTAGGTGGAAACACCATATATTTT
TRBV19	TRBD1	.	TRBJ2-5	CASSIGTGGEETQYF	TGTGCCAGTAGCATTGGGACAGGGGGTGAAGAGACCCAGTACTTC
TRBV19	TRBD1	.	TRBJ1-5	CASSAWGTGNQPQHF	TGTGCCAGTAGTGCCTGGGGGACAGGGAATCAGCCCCAGCATTTT
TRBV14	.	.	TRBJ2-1	CASSQELNNPSYNEQFF	TGTGCCAGCAGCCAAGAGCTGAACAACCCCTCCTACAATGAGCAGTTCTTC
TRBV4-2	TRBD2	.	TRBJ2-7	CASSQDWTSDYEQYF	TGTGCCAGCAGCCAAGATTGGACTAGCGACTACGAGCAGTACTTC